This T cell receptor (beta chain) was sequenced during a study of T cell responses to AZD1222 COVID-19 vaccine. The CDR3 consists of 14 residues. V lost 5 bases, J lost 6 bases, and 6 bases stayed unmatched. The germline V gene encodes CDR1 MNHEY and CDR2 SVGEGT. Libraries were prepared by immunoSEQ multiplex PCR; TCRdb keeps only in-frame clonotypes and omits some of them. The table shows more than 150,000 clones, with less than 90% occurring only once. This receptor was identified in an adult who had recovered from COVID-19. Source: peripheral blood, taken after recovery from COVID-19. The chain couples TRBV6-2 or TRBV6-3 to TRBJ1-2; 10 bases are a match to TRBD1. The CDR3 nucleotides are TGTGCCAGCAGTCTCGACAGGGGGCTCGATGGCTACACCTTC. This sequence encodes CASSLDRGLDGYTF.